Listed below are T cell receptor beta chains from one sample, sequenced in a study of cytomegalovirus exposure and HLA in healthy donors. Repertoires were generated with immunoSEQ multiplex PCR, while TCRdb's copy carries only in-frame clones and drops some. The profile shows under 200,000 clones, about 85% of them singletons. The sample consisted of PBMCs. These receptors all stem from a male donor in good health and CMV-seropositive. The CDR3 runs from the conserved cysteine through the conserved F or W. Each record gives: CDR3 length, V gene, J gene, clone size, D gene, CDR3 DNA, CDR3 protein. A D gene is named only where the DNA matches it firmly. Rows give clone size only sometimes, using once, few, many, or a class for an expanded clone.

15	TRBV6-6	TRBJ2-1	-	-	TGTGCCAGCAGCCCAGTCGGAGGGCCTGGCAATGAGCAGTTCTTC	CASSPVGGPGNEQFF
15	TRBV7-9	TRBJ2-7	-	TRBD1	TGTTCCAGCAGCTCTCCGGGACAGGGGGCTTACGAGCAGTACTTC	CSSSSPGQGAYEQYF
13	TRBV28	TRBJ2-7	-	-	TGTGCCAGCAGCTTGGCCGGGGGAGCCGAGCAGTACTTC	CASSLAGGAEQYF
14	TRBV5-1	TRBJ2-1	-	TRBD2	TGTGCCAGCAGCTGGTCCGGGACTAACAATGAGCAGTTCTTC	CASSWSGTNNEQFF
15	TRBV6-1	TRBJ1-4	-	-	TGTGCCAGCAGAGAGAACAGGGTCAGGTCTGAAAAACTGTTTTTT	CASRENRVRSEKLFF
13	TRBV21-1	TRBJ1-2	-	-	TGTGCCAGCAGCAACCACCGCGGGTATGGCTACACCTTC	CASSNHRGYGYTF
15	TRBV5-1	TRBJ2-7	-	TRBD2	TGCGCCAGCAGACCAAGCGGACTAGCGGGAGACGAGCAGTACTTC	CASRPSGLAGDEQYF
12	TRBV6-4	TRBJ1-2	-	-	TGTGCCAGCAGGGACTGGAACTACGGCTACACCTTC	CASRDWNYGYTF
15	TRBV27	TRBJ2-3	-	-	TGTGCCAGCAGTTTAGGAGGGCCTGGCACAGATACGCAGTATTTT	CASSLGGPGTDTQYF
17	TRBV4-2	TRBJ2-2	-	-	TGTGCCAGCAGCCAAGATGGGAGAAGTCTGAGAACCGGGGAGCTGTTTTTT	CASSQDGRSLRTGELFF
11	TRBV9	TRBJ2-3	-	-	TGTGCCAGCAGCAAAAGGACAGAGTTGGATTTT	CASSKRTELDF
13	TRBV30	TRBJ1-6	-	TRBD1	TGTGCCTGGGCCGGGACAGTAAATTCACCCCTCCACTTT	CAWAGTVNSPLHF
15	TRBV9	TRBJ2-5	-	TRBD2	TGTGCCAGCACCGACGTCGCGGGAGGCCAAGAGACCCAGTACTTC	CASTDVAGGQETQYF
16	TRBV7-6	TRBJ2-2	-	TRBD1	TGTGCCAGCAGCCCGGGACAGGGTACGAACACCGGGGAGCTGTTTTTT	CASSPGQGTNTGELFF
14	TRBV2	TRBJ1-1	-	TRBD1	TGTGCCAGCACCGACAGGGGGGTGAACACTGAAGCTTTCTTT	CASTDRGVNTEAFF
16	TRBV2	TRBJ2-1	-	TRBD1	TGTGCCAGCAGTGAATGGACGACAGGGTACTACAATGAGCAGTTCTTC	CASSEWTTGYYNEQFF
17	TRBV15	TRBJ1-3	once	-	TGTGCCACCAGCAGAAATACAGGGTGGGCAGCTGGAAACACCATATATTTT	CATSRNTGWAAGNTIYF
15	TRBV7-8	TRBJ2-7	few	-	TGTGCCAGCAGCCCGTGGACTCAGTCCACCTACGAGCAGTACTTC	CASSPWTQSTYEQYF
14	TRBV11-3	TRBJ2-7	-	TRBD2	TGTGCCAGCAGCCTTAGCGGGAGGGCCTACGAGCAGTACTTC	CASSLSGRAYEQYF
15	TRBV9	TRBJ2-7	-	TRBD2	TGTGCCAGCAGCGCCTTAGCGGGGCTTGGCTACGAGCAGTACTTC	CASSALAGLGYEQYF
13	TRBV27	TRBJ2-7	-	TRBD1	TGTGCCAGCAGCCCGGACAGGGTGAGAGAGCAGTACTTC	CASSPDRVREQYF
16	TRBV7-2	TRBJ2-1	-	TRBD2	TGTGCCAGCAGCGTAACTAGCGGAGGGGCCTACAATGAGCAGTTCTTC	CASSVTSGGAYNEQFF
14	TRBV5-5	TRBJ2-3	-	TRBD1	TGTGCCAGCAGCTACGACAGGGCCACAGATACGCAGTATTTT	CASSYDRATDTQYF
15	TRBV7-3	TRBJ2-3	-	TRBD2	TGTGCCAGCAGCACGACTAGCGGGAGTGGATATACGCAGTATTTT	CASSTTSGSGYTQYF
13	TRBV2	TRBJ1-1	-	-	TGTGCCAGCAGTGCGGCGGCGAACACTGAAGCTTTCTTT	CASSAAANTEAFF
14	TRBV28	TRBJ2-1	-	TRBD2	TGTGCCACCTACCCCCTAGCGGGAGAGGATGAGCAGTTCTTC	CATYPLAGEDEQFF
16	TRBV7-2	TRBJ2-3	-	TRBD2	TGTGCCAGCAGCTTTGGCCGACTAGCGGGACGGGATACGCAGTATTTT	CASSFGRLAGRDTQYF
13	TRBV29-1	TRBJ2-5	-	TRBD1	TGCAGCGTTGAAAAGGGGGCGAGGGAGACCCAGTACTTC	CSVEKGARETQYF
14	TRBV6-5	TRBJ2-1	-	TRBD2	TGTGCCAGCAGTAGCGGGGCGGGGTACAATGAGCAGTTCTTC	CASSSGAGYNEQFF
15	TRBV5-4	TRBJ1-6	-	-	TGTGCCAGCAGCCCGCAGGGGACATATAATTCACCCCTCCACTTT	CASSPQGTYNSPLHF
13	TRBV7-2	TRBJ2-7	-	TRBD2	TGTGCCAGCACCGGGACTAGCGGCTACGAGCAGTACTTC	CASTGTSGYEQYF
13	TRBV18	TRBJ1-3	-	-	TGTGCCAGCTCACCAACGGTTGGAAACACCATATATTTT	CASSPTVGNTIYF
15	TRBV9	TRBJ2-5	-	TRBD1	TGTGCCAGCAGCGGGGACAGGCTATCGAGGGAGACCCAGTACTTC	CASSGDRLSRETQYF
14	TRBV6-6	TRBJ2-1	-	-	TGTGCCAGCAGTTACTCTCTGGGGGGCAATGAGCAGTTCTTC	CASSYSLGGNEQFF
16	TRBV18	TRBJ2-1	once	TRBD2	TGTGCCAGCTCACCAGGTGGACTAGCGGGCTACAATGAGCAGTTCTTC	CASSPGGLAGYNEQFF
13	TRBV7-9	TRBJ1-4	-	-	TGTGCCAGCAGCCCTTCTCCTAATGAAAAACTGTTTTTT	CASSPSPNEKLFF
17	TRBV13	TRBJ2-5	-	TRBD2	TGTGCCAGCAGCTTAGTTGTTACGAGCGGGAGAAAAGAGACCCAGTACTTC	CASSLVVTSGRKETQYF
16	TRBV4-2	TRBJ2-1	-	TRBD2	TGTGCCAGCAGCCAAGAGGTAGCGGGAGTCAGGAATGAGCAGTTCTTC	CASSQEVAGVRNEQFF
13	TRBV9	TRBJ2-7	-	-	TGTGCCAGCAGCCCTAGCTCGTCCTACGAGCAGTACTTC	CASSPSSSYEQYF
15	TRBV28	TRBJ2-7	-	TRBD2	TGTGCCAGCAGTCCCCAAGGTAGCGGGGCCTACGAGCAGTACTTC	CASSPQGSGAYEQYF
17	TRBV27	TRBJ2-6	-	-	TGTGCCAGCAGTTTATATCCTGGCTCCTCTGGGGCCAACGTCCTGACTTTC	CASSLYPGSSGANVLTF
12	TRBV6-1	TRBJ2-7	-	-	TGTGCCAGCATTGGAGAAGCCTACGAGCAGTACTTC	CASIGEAYEQYF
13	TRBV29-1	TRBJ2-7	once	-	TGCAGCGTTGAGACGGACACTTCCTACGAGCAGTACTTC	CSVETDTSYEQYF
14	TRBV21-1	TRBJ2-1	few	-	TGTGCCAGCACCCATCCTAAGCCAAACAATGAGCAGTTCTTC	CASTHPKPNNEQFF
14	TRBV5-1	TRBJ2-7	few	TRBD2	TGCGCCAGCAGCCCTAGCGGGAGCTCCTACGAGCAGTACTTC	CASSPSGSSYEQYF
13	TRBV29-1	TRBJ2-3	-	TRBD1	TGCAGCGTTGAGGGACAGAACACAGATACGCAGTATTTT	CSVEGQNTDTQYF
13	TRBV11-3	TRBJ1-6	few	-	TGTGCCAGCAGCTTAGTTTACGGTTCACCCCTCCACTTT	CASSLVYGSPLHF
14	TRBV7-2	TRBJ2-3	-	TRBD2	TGTGCCAGCAGCTTCCGGGGGGGGGCAGATACGCAGTATTTT	CASSFRGGADTQYF
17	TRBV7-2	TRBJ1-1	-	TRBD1	TGTGCCAGCAGCTACAGACAGGGGGTTAGACTATCCACTGAAGCTTTCTTT	CASSYRQGVRLSTEAFF
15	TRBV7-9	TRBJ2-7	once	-	TGTGCCAGCAGCCCCCGGGAACTACTTGTCCACGAGCAGTACTTC	CASSPRELLVHEQYF
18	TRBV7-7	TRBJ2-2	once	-	TGTGCTAGCAGCTTTAGCTTCCAAGCAATACAGGGCACCGGGGAGCTGTTTTTT	CASSFSFQAIQGTGELFF
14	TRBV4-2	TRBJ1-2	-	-	TGTGCCAGCAGCCAACGGTCTGATGGCTATGGCTACACCTTC	CASSQRSDGYGYTF